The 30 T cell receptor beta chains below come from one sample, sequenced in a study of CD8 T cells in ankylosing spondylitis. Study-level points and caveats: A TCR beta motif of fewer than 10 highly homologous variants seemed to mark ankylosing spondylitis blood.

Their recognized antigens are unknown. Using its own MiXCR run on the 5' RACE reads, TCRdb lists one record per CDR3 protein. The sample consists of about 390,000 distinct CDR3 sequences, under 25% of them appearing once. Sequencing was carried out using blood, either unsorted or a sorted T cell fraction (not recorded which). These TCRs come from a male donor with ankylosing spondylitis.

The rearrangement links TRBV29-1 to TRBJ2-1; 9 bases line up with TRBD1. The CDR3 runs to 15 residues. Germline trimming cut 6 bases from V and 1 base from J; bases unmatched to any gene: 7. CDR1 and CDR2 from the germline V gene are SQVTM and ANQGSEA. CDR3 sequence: CSVGQGKASYNEQFF. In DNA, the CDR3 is TGCAGCGTCGGACAGGGGAAAGCGTCCTACAATGAGCAGTTCTTC.

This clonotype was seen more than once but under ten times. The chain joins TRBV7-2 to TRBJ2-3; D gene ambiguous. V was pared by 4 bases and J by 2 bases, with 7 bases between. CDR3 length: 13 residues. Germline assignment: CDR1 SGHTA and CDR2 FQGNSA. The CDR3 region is CASSSVYTDTQYF. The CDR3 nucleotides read TGTGCCAGCAGCTCCGTGTACACAGATACGCAGTATTTT.

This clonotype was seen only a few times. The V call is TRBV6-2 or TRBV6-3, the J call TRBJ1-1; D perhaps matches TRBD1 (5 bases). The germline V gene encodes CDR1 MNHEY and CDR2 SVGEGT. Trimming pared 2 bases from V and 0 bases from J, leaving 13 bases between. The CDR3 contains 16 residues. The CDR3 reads CASSYPPGRVNTEAFF. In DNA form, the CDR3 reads TGTGCCAGCAGTTACCCCCCGGGCAGGGTGAACACTGAAGCTTTCTTT.

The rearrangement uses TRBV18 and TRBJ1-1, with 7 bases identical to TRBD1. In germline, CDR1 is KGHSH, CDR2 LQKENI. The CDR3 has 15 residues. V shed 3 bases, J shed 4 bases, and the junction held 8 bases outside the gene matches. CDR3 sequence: CASSPDQGGGTEAFF. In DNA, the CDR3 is TGTGCCAGCTCACCCGACCAGGGGGGCGGCACTGAAGCTTTCTTT.

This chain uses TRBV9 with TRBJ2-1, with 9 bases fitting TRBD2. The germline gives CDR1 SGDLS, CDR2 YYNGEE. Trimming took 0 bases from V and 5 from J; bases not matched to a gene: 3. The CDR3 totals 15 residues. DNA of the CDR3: TGTGCCAGCAGCGTAGAGGCTAGCGGGAACAATGAGCAGTTCTTC. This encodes CASSVEASGNNEQFF.

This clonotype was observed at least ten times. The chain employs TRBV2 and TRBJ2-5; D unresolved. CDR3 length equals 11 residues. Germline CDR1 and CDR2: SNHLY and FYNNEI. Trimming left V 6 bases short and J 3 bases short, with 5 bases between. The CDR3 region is CASSEEETQYF. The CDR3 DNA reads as TGTGCCAGCAGCGAGGAAGAGACCCAGTACTTC.

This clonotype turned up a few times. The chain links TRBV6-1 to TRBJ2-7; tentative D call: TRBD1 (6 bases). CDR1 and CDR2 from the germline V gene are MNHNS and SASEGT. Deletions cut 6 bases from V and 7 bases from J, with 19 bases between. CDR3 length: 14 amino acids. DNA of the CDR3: TGTGCCAGCAGCCAGGGGTTATTCTCTGAAGAGCAGTACTTC. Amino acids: CASSQGLFSEEQYF.

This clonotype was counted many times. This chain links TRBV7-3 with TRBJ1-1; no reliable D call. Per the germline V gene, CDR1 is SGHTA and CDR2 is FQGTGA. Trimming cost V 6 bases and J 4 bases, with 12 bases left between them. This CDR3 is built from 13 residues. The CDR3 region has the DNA TGTGCCAGCAGTCTTACAGAGGGCACTGAAGCTTTCTTT. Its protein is CASSLTEGTEAFF.

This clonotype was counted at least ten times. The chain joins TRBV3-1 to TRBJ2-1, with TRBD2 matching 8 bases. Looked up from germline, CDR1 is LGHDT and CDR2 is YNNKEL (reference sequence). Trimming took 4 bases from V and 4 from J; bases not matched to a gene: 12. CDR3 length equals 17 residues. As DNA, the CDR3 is TGTGCCAGCAGCCCAGTCCCGGCTAGCGGGCGGTACAATGAGCAGTTCTTC. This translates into CASSPVPASGRYNEQFF.

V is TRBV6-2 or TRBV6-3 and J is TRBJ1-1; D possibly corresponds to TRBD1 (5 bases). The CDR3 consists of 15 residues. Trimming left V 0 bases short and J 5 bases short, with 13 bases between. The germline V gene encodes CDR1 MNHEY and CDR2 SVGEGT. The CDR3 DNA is TGTGCCAGCAGTTACTCTCCAGGGATGGGGACTGAAGCTTTCTTT. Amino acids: CASSYSPGMGTEAFF.

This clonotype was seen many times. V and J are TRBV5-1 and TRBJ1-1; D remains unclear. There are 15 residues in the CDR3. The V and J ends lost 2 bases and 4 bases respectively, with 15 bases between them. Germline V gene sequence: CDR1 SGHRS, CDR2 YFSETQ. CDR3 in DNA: TGCGCCAGCAGCTTTACCCAGACTCGAGGCACTGAAGCTTTCTTT. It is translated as CASSFTQTRGTEAFF.

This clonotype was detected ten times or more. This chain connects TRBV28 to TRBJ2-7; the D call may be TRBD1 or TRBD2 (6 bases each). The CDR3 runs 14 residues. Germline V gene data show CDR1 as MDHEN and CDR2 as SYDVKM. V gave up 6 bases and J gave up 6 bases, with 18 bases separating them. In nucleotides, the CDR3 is TGTGCCAGCAGAAAAAGGGGGAGGTCGGTCGAGCAGTACTTC. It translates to CASRKRGRSVEQYF.

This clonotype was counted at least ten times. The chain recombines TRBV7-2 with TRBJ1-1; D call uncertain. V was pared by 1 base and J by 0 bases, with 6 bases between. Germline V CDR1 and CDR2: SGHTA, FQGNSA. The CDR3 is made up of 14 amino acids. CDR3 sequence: CASSLVPMNTEAFF. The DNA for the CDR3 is TGTGCCAGCAGCTTAGTACCTATGAACACTGAAGCTTTCTTT. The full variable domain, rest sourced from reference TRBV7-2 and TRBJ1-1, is GAGVSQSPSNKVTEKGKDVELRCDPISGHTALYWYRQSLGQGLEFLIYFQGNSAPDKSGLPSDRFSAERTGGSVSTLTIQRTQQEDSAVYLCASSLVPMNTEAFFGQGTRLTVV.

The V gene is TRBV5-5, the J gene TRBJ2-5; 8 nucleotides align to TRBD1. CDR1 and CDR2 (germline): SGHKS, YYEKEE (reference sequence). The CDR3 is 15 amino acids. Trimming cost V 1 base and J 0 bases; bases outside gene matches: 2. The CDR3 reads CASSLNRGYQETQYF. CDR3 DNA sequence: TGTGCCAGCAGCTTGAACAGGGGGTACCAAGAGACCCAGTACTTC.

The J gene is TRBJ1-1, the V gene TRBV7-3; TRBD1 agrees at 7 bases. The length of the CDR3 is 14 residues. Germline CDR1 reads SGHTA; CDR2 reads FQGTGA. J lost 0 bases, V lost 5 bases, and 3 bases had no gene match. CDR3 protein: CASSPGQMNTEAFF. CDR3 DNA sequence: TGTGCCAGCAGCCCGGGACAGATGAACACTGAAGCTTTCTTT.

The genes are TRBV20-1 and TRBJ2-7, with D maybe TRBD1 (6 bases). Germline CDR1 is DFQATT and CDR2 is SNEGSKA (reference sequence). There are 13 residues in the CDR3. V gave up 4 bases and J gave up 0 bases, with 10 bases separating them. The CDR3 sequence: CSAKDRTSYEQYF. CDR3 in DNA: TGCAGTGCTAAGGACAGAACCTCCTACGAGCAGTACTTC.

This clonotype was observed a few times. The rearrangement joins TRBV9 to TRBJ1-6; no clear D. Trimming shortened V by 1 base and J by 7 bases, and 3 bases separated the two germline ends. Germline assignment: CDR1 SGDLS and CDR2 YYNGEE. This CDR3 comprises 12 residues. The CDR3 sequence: CASSVPNSPLHF. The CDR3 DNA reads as TGTGCCAGCAGCGTACCCAATTCACCCCTCCACTTT.

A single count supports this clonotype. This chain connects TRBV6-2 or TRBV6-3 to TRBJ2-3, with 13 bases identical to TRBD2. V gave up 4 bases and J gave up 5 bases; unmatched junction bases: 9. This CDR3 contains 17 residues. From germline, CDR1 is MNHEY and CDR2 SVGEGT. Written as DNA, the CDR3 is TGTGCCAGCAGTTCCCGGACTAGCGGGAGAGTTTTAGATACGCAGTATTTT. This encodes CASSSRTSGRVLDTQYF.

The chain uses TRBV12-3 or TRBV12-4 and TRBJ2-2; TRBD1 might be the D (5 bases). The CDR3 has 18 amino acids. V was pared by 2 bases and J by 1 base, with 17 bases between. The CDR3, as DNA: TGTGCCAGCAGTTTAAGGTCTCGCAGGGCCCGGAACACCGGGGAGCTGTTTTTT. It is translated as CASSLRSRRARNTGELFF.

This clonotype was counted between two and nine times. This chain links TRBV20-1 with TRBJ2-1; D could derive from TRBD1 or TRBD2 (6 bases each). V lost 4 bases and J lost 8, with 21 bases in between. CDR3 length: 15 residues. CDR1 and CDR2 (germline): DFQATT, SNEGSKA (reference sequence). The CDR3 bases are TGCAGTGCTACCCTTCCAGGGGTCCGGGGGCATGAGCAGTTCTTC. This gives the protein CSATLPGVRGHEQFF.

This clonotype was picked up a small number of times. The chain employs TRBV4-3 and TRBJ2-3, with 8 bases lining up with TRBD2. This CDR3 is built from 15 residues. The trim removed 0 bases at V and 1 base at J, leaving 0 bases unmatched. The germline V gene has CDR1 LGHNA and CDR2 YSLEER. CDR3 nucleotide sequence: TGCGCCAGCAGCCAAGAACTAGCGGGCACAGATACGCAGTATTTT. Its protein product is CASSQELAGTDTQYF.

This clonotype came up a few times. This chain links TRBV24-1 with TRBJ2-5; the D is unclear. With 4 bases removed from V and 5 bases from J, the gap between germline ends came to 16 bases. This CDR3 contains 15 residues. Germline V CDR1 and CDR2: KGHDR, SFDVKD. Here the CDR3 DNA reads TGTGCCACCAGTGAGAGCGCTCGACCCGGGGAGACCCAGTACTTC. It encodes CATSESARPGETQYF.

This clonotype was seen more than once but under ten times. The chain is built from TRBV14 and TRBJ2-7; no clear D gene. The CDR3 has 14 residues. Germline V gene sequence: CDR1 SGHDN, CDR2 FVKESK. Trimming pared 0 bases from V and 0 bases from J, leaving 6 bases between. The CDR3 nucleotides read TGTGCCAGCAGCCAAGAACTCAGCTCCTACGAGCAGTACTTC. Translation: CASSQELSSYEQYF.

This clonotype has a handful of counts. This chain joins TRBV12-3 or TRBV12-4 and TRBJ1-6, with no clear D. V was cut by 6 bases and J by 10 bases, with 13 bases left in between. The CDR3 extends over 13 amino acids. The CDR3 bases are TGTGCCAGCAGCCCCTCCCTATCGTCACCCCTCCACTTT. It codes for CASSPSLSSPLHF.

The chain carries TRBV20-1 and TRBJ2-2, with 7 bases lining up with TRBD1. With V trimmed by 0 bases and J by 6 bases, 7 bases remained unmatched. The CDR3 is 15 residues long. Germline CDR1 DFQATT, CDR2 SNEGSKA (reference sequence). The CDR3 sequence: CSARDNRGFPGELFF. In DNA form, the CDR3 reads TGCAGTGCTAGAGATAACAGGGGCTTTCCCGGGGAGCTGTTTTTT.

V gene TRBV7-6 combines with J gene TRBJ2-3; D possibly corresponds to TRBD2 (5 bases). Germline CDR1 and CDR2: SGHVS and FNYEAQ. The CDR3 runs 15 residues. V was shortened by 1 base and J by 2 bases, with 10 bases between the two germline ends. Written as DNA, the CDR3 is TGTGCCAGCAGCTTAGTTCACGGGAACACAGATACGCAGTATTTT. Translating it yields CASSLVHGNTDTQYF.

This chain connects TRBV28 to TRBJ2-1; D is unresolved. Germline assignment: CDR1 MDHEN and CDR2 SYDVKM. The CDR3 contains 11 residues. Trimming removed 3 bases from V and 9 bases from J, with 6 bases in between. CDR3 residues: CASSFQFEQFF. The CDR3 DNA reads TGTGCCAGCAGTTTCCAGTTTGAGCAGTTCTTC.

In DNA, the CDR3 is TGCGCCAGCAGCTTGGAGCGGGTTAATGAGCAGTTCTTC. It specifies CASSLERVNEQFF. This chain links TRBV5-1 with TRBJ2-1; D possibly corresponds to TRBD2 (6 bases). Germline CDR1 SGHRS, CDR2 YFSETQ. The CDR3 runs to 13 residues. The ends were cut back, 0 bases at V and 7 bases at J, with 8 bases in the middle.

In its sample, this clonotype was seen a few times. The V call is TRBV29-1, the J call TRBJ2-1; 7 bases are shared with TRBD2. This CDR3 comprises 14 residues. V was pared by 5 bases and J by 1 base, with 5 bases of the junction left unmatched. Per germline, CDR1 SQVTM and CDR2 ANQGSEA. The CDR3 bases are TGCAGCGTTCCGGGAGGACGGTCCTACAATGAGCAGTTCTTC. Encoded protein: CSVPGGRSYNEQFF.

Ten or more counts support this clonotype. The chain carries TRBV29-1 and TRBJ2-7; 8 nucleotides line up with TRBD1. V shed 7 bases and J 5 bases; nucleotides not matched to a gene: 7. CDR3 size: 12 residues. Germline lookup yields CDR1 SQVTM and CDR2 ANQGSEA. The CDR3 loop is CSADRGDHEQYF. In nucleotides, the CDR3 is TGCAGCGCCGACAGGGGCGACCACGAGCAGTACTTC.